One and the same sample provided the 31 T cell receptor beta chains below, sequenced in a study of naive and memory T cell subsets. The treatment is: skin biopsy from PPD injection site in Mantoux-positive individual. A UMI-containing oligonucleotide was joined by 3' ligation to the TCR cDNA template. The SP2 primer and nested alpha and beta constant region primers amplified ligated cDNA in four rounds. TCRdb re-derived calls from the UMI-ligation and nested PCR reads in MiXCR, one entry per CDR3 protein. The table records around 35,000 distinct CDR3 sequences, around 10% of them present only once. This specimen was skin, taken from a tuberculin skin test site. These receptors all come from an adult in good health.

CDR3 DNA sequence: TGTGCATCGGGGGTTCAGAGCACAGATACGCAGTATTTT. It encodes CASGVQSTDTQYF. V usage is TRBV30 and J usage is TRBJ2-3; possibly TRBD2 for D (6 bases). Germline V CDR1 and CDR2: GTSNPN, SVGIG (reference sequence). The CDR3 loop spans 13 amino acids.

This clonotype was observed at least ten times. For the CDR3, the DNA is TGTGCCAGCAGCCAAGAATGGTCAGGGTTGACCTACGAGCAGTACTTC. Translating gives CASSQEWSGLTYEQYF. The chain employs TRBV4-2 and TRBJ2-7; D is possibly TRBD1 (5 bases). The CDR3 loop spans 16 amino acids. CDR1 is LGHNA, CDR2 YNFKEQ, per germline. Trimming removed 0 bases from V and 2 bases from J, with 14 bases in between.

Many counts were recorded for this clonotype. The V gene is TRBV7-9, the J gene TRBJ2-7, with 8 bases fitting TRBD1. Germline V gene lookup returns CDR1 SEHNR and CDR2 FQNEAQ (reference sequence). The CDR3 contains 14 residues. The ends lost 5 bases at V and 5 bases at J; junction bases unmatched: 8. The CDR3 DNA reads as TGTGCCAGCAGCGAGGACAGGGTTTTGGACGAGCAGTACTTC. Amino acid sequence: CASSEDRVLDEQYF.

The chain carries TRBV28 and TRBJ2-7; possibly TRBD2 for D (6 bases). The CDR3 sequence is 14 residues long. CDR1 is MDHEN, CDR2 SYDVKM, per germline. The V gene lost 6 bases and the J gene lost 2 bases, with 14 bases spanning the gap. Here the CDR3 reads CASRQRLGAYEQYF. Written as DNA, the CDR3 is TGTGCCAGCAGACAGAGACTAGGAGCCTACGAGCAGTACTTC.

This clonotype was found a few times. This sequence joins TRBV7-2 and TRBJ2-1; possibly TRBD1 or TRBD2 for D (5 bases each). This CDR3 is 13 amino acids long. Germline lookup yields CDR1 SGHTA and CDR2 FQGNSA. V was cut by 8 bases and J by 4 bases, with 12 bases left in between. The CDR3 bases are TGTGCCAGCGGACCGAGGGGTTACAATGAGCAGTTCTTC. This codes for CASGPRGYNEQFF.

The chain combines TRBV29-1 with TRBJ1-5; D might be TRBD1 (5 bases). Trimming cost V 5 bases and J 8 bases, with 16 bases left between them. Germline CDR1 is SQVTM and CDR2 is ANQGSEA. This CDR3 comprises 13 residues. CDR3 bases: TGCAGCGTTTACTCCGGGGCCGGTGAGCCCCAGCATTTT. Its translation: CSVYSGAGEPQHF.

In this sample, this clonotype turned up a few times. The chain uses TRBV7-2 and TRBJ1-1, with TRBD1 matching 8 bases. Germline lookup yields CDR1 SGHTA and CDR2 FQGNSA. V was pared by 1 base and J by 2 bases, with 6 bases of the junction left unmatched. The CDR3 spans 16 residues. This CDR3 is CASSLGGTGRNTEAFF. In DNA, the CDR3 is TGTGCCAGCAGCTTAGGAGGGACAGGTAGAAACACTGAAGCTTTCTTT.

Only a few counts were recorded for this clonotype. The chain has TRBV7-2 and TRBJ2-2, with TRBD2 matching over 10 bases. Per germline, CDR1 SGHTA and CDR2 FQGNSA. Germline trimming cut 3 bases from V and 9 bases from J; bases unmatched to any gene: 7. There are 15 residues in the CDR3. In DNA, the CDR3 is TGTGCCAGCAGCTTCGCTAGCGGGGGTTTCAGGGAGCTGTTTTTT. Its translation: CASSFASGGFRELFF.

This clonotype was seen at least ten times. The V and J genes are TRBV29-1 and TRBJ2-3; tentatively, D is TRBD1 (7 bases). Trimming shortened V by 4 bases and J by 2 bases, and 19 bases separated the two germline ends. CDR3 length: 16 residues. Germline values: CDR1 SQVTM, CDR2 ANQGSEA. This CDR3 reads CSVVFRGASLTDTQYF. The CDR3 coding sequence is TGCAGCGTTGTTTTCAGGGGGGCAAGCCTCACAGATACGCAGTATTTT.

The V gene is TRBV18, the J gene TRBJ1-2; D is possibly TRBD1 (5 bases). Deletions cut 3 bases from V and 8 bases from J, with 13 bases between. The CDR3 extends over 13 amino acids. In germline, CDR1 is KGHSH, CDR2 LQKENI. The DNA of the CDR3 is TGTGCCAGCTCACCGAGACAGAGCGACGGCTACACCTTC. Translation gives CASSPRQSDGYTF.

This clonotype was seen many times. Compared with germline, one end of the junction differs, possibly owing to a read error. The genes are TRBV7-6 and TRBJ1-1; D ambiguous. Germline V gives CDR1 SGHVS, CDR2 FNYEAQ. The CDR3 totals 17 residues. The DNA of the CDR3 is TGTGCCAGCAGCTTAAATAGGCGGCAGCCACAGAACACTGAAGCCTTCTTT. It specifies CASSLNRRQPQNTEAFF.

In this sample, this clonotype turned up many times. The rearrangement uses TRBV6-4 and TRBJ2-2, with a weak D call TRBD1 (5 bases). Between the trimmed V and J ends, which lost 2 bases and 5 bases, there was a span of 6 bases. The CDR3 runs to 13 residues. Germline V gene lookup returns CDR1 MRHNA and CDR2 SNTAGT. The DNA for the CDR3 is TGTGCCAGCAGTGACAGGGGAACCGGGGAGCTGTTTTTT. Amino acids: CASSDRGTGELFF.

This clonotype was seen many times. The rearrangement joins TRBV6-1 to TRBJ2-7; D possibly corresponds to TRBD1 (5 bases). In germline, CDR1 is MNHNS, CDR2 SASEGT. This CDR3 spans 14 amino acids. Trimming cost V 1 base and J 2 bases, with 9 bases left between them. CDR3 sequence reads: CASSEGPGPYEQYF. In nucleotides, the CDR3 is TGTGCCAGCAGTGAAGGTCCAGGGCCCTACGAGCAGTACTTC.

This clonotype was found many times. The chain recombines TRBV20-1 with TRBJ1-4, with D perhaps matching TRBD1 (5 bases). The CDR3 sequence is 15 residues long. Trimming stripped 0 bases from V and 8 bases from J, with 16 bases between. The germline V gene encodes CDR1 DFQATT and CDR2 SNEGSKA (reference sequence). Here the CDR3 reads CSARDLGRDGEKLFF. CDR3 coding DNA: TGCAGTGCTAGAGATCTGGGCAGGGACGGAGAAAAACTGTTTTTT.

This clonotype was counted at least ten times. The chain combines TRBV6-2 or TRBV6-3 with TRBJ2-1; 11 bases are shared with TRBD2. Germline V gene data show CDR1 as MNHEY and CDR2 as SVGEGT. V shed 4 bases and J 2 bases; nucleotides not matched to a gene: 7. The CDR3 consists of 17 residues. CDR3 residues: CASSLDSGGAAYNEQFF. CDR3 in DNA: TGTGCCAGCAGTTTGGATAGCGGGGGGGCCGCCTACAATGAGCAGTTCTTC.

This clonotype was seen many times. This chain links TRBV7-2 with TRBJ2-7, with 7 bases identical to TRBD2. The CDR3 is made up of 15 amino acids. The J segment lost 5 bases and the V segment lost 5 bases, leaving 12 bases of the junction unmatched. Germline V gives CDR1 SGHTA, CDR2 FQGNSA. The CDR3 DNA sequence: TGTGCCAGCAGCAGCTTTTTACTAGCGCGCAACGAGCAGTACTTC. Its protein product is CASSSFLLARNEQYF.

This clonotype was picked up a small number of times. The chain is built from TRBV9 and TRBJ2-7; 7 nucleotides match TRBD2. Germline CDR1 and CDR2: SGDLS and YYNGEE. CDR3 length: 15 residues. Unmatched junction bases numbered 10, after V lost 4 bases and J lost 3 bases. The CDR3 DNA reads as TGTGCCAGCAGCCCGACGGGACTACTCGACTACGAGCAGTACTTC. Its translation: CASSPTGLLDYEQYF.

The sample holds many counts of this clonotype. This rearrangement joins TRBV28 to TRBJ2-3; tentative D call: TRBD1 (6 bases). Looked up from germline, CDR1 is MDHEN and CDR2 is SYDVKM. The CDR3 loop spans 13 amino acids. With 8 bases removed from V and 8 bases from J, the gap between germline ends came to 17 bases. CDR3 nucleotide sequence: TGTGCCAGCGCGGACAGAAGGGAAGGTACGCAGTATTTT. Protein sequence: CASADRREGTQYF.

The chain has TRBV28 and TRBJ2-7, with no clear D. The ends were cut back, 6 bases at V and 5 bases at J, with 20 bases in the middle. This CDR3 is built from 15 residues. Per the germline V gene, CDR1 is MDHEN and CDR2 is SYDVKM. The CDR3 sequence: CASSLSWQVGHEQYF. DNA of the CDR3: TGTGCCAGCAGCCTCTCCTGGCAGGTCGGACACGAGCAGTACTTC.

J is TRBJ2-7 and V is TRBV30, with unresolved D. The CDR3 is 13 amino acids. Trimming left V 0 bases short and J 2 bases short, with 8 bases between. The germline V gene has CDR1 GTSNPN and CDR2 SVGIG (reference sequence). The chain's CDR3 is CAWSVTVAYEQYF. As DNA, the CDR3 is TGTGCCTGGAGTGTTACGGTCGCCTACGAGCAGTACTTC.

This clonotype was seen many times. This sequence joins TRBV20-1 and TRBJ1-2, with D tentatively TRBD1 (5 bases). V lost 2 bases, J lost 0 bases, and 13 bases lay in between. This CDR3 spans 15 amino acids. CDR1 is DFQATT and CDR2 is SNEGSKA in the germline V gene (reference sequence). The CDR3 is CSARMRQGANYGYTF. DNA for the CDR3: TGCAGTGCTAGAATGAGGCAGGGTGCTAACTATGGCTACACCTTC.

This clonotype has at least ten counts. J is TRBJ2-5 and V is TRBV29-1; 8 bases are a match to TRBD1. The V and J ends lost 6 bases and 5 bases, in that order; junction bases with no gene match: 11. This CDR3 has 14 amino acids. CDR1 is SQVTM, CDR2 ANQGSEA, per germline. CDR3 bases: TGCAGCGTCCCTCCCAGGGGGCTAACGGAGACCCAGTACTTC. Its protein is CSVPPRGLTETQYF.

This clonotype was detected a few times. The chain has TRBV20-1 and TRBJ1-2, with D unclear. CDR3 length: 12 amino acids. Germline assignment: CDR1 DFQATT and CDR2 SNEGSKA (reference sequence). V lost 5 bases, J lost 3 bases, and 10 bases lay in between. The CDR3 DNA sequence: TGCAGTGCTCCCTCGGCAGACTATGGCTACACCTTC. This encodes CSAPSADYGYTF.

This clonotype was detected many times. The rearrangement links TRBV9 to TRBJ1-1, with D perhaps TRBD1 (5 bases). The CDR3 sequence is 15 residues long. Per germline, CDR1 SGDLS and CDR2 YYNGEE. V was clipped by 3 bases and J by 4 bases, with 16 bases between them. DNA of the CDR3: TGTGCCAGCAGCGGTCACGGGGGACTAACCACTGAAGCTTTCTTT. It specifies CASSGHGGLTTEAFF. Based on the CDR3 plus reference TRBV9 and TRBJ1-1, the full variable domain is DSGVTQTPKHLITATGQRVTLRCSPRSGDLSVYWYQQSLDQGLQFLIQYYNGEERAKGNILERFSAQQFPDLHSELNLSSLELGDSALYFCASSGHGGLTTEAFFGQGTRLTVV.

The CDR3 protein is CATSEDRGSYNEQFF. The CDR3 DNA is TGTGCCACCAGTGAAGACAGGGGTTCCTACAATGAGCAGTTCTTC. The chain combines TRBV24-1 with TRBJ2-1; the match to TRBD1 covers 8 bases. Germline lookup yields CDR1 KGHDR and CDR2 SFDVKD. With 4 bases clipped from V and 1 base from J, the junction kept 2 bases outside the gene matches. The CDR3 totals 15 residues.

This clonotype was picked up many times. The CDR3 DNA sequence: TGTGCCAGCAGCATAGGACAGGGCTACGAGCAGTACTTC. It specifies CASSIGQGYEQYF. The chain joins TRBV12-3 or TRBV12-4 to TRBJ2-7; 8 bases fit TRBD1. This CDR3 is 13 amino acids long. V lost 6 bases, J lost 3 bases, and 4 bases stayed unmatched.

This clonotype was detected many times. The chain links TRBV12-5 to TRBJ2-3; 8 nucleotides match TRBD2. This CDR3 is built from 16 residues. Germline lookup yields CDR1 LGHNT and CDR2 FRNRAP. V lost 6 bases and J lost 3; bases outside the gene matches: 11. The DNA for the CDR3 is TGTGCTAGTGGCCCCGTCGGGGGGGCCGGGACAGATACGCAGTATTTT. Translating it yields CASGPVGGAGTDTQYF.

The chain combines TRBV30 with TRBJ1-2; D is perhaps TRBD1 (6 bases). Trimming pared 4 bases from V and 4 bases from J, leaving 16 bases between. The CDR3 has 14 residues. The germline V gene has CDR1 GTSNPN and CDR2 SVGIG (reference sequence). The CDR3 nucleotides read TGTGCCTGGATAGGACAGTTTACCATCTATGGCTACACCTTC. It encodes CAWIGQFTIYGYTF.

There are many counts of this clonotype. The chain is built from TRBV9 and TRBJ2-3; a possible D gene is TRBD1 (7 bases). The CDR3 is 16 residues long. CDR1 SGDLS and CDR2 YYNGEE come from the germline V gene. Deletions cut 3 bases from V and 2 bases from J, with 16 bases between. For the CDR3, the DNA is TGTGCCAGCAGCGGATTATCAGGGGGGAACACAGATACGCAGTATTTT. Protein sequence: CASSGLSGGNTDTQYF.

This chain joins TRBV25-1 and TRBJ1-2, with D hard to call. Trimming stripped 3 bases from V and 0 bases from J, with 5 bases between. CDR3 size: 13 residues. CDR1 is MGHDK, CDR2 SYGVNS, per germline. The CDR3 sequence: CASSELTNYGYTF. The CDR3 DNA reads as TGTGCCAGCAGTGAGCTAACTAACTATGGCTACACCTTC.

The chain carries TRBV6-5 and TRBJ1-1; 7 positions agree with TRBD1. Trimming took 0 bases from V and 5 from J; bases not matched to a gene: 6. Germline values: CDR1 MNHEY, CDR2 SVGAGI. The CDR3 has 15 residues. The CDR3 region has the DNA TGTGCCAGCAGTTACTCGTACAGGGGAGGGACTGAAGCTTTCTTT. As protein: CASSYSYRGGTEAFF.